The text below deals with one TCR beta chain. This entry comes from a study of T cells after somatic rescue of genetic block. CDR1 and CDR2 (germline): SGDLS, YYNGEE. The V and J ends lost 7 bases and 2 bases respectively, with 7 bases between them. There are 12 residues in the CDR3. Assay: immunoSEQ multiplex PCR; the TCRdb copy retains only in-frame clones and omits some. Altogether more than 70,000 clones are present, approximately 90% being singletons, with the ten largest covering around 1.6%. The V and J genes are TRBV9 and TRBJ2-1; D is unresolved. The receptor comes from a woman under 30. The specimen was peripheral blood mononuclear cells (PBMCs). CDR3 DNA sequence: TGTGCCAGCGGTTCAACCTACAATGAGCAGTTCTTC. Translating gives CASGSTYNEQFF.